This record covers a single T cell receptor beta chain. The antigen it binds to is not known. Base qualities are not recorded, but no much larger clone differs from it by a single base. The source of the sample is a study of OX40 agonist ivuxolimab in advanced cancers. Background for the entire study: The costimulatory receptor OX40 (CD134) was targeted by ivuxolimab, a fully human IgG2 agonistic monoclonal antibody. Intravenous ivuxolimab was administered to patients every 2 weeks at six dose levels: 0.01, 0.1, 0.3, 1.5, 3 and 10 mg/kg. Of the approximately 53 patients in dose escalation, about 20 had hepatocellular carcinoma, approximately 15 had melanoma, 9 had renal cell carcinoma and 9 had head and neck cancer. In the dose-escalation cohort, roughly 82% of patients were male, and the mean age was roughly 60 years with a range of about 20 to 80. Prior anti-PD-1, anti-PD-L1 or anti-CTLA-4 therapy was permitted, and approximately 40% of dose-escalation patients had received checkpoint inhibitors. Three dose-escalation patients achieved partial responses, one with hepatocellular carcinoma and two with cutaneous melanoma. The point of sequencing TCRbeta in the periphery was to test whether ivuxolimab changed TCR sequence diversity and drove clonal T-cell expansion. The paper covers the monotherapy dose-escalation part of the phase I ivuxolimab trial, which included N = 52 patients. Broader findings and caveats from the paper: After ivuxolimab, expanded clones were on average more numerous among CD8+ T cells than among CD4+ T cells. Low levels of normalized T-cell clonal expansion were also seen in some patients who did not respond. Clonal expansion of both CD4+ and CD8+ blood T cells was observed from baseline to week 6 at doses 0.1 to 3.0 mg/kg. The antigen specificity of the clonally expanded peripheral T cells was not determined. In partial responders in the 0.1-3.0 mg/kg groups, normalized peripheral clonal expansion was found to be among the lowest, especially among CD8+ T cells.

As encoded in the germline V gene (reference sequence), CDR1 is LNHNV while CDR2 is YYDKDF. Trimming at the junction amounts to 0 bases on V and 0 bases on J, and the germline ends lie 14 bases apart. Its CDR3 holds 17 amino acids, cysteine through phenylalanine. Only the CDR3 portion is preserved as DNA: 51 bases, with reading frame beginning at the first base. Genomic DNA was extracted from sorted cells for sequencing of the TCRbeta CDR3 region. The immunoSEQ Assay was used to sequence the TCRbeta CDR3 regions. Held by TCRdb, this immuneACCESS table contains in-frame sequences only and omits some clones. Under half of the omission traces to an unresolved V gene where checked; the cause of the rest is unknown. This sample has 46,000 or so clones in its table, and 89% of those were observed once. The biggest ten clones account for approximately 12% of the sample. The trial excluded patients who had a history of autoimmune disease or were on systemic immunosuppression. In every dose cohort, peripheral blood was drawn for TCR sequencing at baseline, cycle 4 day 1, and cycle 7 day 1. The samples were taken from a phase I, first-in-human, multicenter, open-label dose-escalation trial of ivuxolimab. Adults with locally advanced or metastatic head and neck squamous cell, hepatocellular, melanoma or renal cell carcinoma were enrolled in the trial. CD4+ and CD8+ T cells were sorted separately from peripheral blood before TCR sequencing.

The sequence was obtained from an adult with an advanced solid tumor such as melanoma, head and neck, liver or kidney cancer. Here the sequenced sample was CD4+ or CD8+ T cells sorted from blood, taken in a trial of the OX40 agonist ivuxolimab. The chain joins TRBV15 to TRBJ1-1, with no D gene named confidently. The CDR3 region: CATSRDLSYGMNTEAFF. Here is the DNA: TGTGCCACCAGCAGAGATCTTTCTTACGGAATGAACACTGAAGCTTTCTTT.